This T cell receptor beta chain originates from a study of tumor-infiltrating lymphocytes in primary liver carcinoma. About the study: Subjects presented with primary liver carcinoma managed by surgical resection.

With around 520 ng total RNA as template and a constant-region primer, TCR beta cDNA was made. Slightly modified ARM-PCR with three nested multiplex PCR rounds yielded TCR beta libraries. Amplification in the first two PCR rounds was performed using TRBV1-TRBV30 forward primers and a C-beta reverse primer for about 10 cycles each. TCRdb analysed the multiplex PCR reads with MiXCR anew, one entry per CDR3 protein. The repertoire holds just over 300,000 distinct CDR3 sequences, with 58% as singletons. Germline DNA was also extracted, while the blood RNA originated from unsorted whole blood. General study findings and limits: Tumors had a top-250-clone fraction that was significantly higher than blood (p = 0.039).

The germline gives CDR1 MNHEY, CDR2 SVGAGI. This CDR3 is 15 amino acids long. The ends were cut back, 6 bases at V and 4 bases at J, with 18 bases in the middle. This clonotype was found many times. Its antigen is undetermined. The chain employs TRBV6-5 and TRBJ1-2; D gene ambiguous. The sample was peripheral blood. The source is a woman aged 25 to 39 with primary liver carcinoma and hepatitis B virus infection. The CDR3 here is CASRETSLALYGYTF. CDR3 DNA sequence: TGTGCCAGCAGAGAGACAAGTCTAGCTCTCTATGGCTACACCTTC.